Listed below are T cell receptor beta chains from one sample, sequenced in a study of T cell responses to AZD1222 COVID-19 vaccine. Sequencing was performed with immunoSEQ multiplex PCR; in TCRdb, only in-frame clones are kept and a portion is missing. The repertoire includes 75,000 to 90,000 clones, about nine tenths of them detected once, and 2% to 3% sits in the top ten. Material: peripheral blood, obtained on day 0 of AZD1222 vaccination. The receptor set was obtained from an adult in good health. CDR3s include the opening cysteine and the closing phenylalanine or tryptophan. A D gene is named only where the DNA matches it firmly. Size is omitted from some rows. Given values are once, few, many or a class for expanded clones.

CATSVSGENTGELFF TGTGCCACCTCGGTAAGCGGAGAGAACACCGGGGAGCTGTTTTTT NA NA TRBJ2-2 TRBV6-5
CSVPKVGLAGVSGELFF TGCAGCGTTCCTAAGGTCGGACTAGCGGGAGTAAGCGGGGAGCTGTTTTTT NA TRBD2 TRBJ2-2 TRBV29-1
CASSDQDRGPVEAFF TGCGCCAGCAGTGACCAAGACAGGGGGCCTGTTGAAGCTTTCTTT NA TRBD1 TRBJ1-1 TRBV10-2
CASSLAGQPNYGYTF TGTGCCAGCAGCCTCGCAGGACAGCCTAACTATGGCTACACCTTC NA NA TRBJ1-2 TRBV6-2/TRBV6-3
CASSPSGQGARETQYF TGTGCCAGCAGTCCGTCGGGACAGGGGGCGCGAGAGACCCAGTACTTC NA TRBD1 TRBJ2-5 TRBV28
CASSEAGTDTQYF TGCGCCAGCAGTGAAGCGGGCACAGATACGCAGTATTTT NA NA TRBJ2-3 TRBV10-1
CASRSHRGNTGELFF TGTGCCAGCAGATCACACAGGGGTAATACCGGGGAGCTGTTTTTT NA TRBD1 TRBJ2-2 TRBV11-2
CASHQQGRKTETQYF TGTGCCAGCCACCAGCAGGGGAGAAAAACAGAGACCCAGTACTTC NA NA TRBJ2-5 TRBV6-6
CASSQSRTANKKGEKLFF TGCGCCAGCAGTCAATCGAGGACAGCAAACAAGAAGGGCGAAAAACTGTTTTTT NA NA TRBJ1-4 TRBV23-1
CASSLGQVGNTEAFF TGTGCCAGCTCACTAGGACAGGTGGGGAACACTGAAGCTTTCTTT NA TRBD1 TRBJ1-1 TRBV18
CASSLADRASGNTIYF TGTGCCAGCAGCTTAGCGGACAGGGCCTCTGGAAACACCATATATTTT NA TRBD1 TRBJ1-3 TRBV7-8
CASSRGQGENYGYTF TGTGCCAGCAGCAGGGGACAGGGGGAAAACTATGGCTACACCTTC NA TRBD1 TRBJ1-2 TRBV5-8
CASSELAGPTYEQYF TGTGCCAGCAGTGAATTAGCGGGACCCACCTACGAGCAGTACTTC NA TRBD2 TRBJ2-7 TRBV6-1
CSASALQRGVDNSPLHF TGCAGTGCTAGTGCCCTACAACGCGGGGTCGATAATTCACCCCTCCACTTT NA NA TRBJ1-6 TRBV20-1
CASSLDGPTNTEAFF TGTGCCAGCAGCTTAGATGGACCCACGAACACTGAAGCTTTCTTT once NA TRBJ1-1 TRBV7-2
CASSPDRRTEAFF TGTGCCAGCAGCCCGGACAGGAGGACTGAAGCTTTCTTT NA TRBD1 TRBJ1-1 TRBV11-2
CASSQRSSDNSPLHF TGCGCCAGCAGCCAAAGGTCGTCAGATAATTCACCCCTCCACTTT NA NA TRBJ1-6 TRBV5-1
CASSQDPLRVGKSNQPQHF TGCGCCAGCAGCCAAGACCCGTTAAGGGTAGGCAAGAGCAATCAGCCCCAGCATTTT NA NA TRBJ1-5 TRBV4-1
CASSESGNRAGELFF TGTGCCAGCAGTGAGTCGGGGAATCGGGCCGGGGAGCTGTTTTTT NA NA TRBJ2-2 TRBV25-1
CATSRDQGAYNEQFF TGTGCCACCAGCAGAGATCAGGGGGCCTACAATGAGCAGTTCTTC NA TRBD1 TRBJ2-1 TRBV15
CASSLVSAAREKLFF TGTGCCAGCAGCTTAGTGAGTGCAGCGAGAGAAAAACTGTTTTTT NA NA TRBJ1-4 TRBV7-2
CASMRLAVPDTQYF TGTGCCAGCATGCGGCTAGCGGTTCCAGATACGCAGTATTTT once TRBD2 TRBJ2-3 TRBV6-5
CASSSTELNQPQHF TGTGCCAGCAGCTCTACCGAACTGAATCAGCCCCAGCATTTT NA NA TRBJ1-5 TRBV7-8
CASSSGGGGETQYF TGTGCCAGCAGTTCCGGTGGGGGCGGAGAGACCCAGTACTTC NA NA TRBJ2-5 TRBV2
CASSTRGGPETQYF TGTGCCAGCAGCACCCGGGGGGGCCCAGAGACCCAGTACTTC NA TRBD2 TRBJ2-5 TRBV5-6
CASSSTELNTEAFF TGTGCCAGCAGCTCAACGGAACTGAACACTGAAGCTTTCTTT NA NA TRBJ1-1 TRBV7-9
CASSPHDTHYNEQFF TGTGCCAGCAGCCCACACGACACCCACTACAATGAGCAGTTCTTC NA NA TRBJ2-1 TRBV3-1/TRBV3-2
CASSQVQGLAGARYF TGTGCCAGCAGCCAAGTCCAGGGACTAGCGGGAGCGCGGTACTTC few TRBD2 TRBJ2-7 TRBV3-1/TRBV3-2
CASSVGVKRDNEQFF TGTGCCAGCAGCGTAGGGGTAAAGAGGGACAATGAGCAGTTCTTC NA NA TRBJ2-1 TRBV9
CATSDGQGGGYTF TGTGCCACCAGTGATGGACAGGGCGGTGGCTACACCTTC NA TRBD1 TRBJ1-2 TRBV24-1
CASSPGTGEYEQYF TGTGCTAGCAGTCCCGGGACAGGGGAATACGAGCAGTACTTC NA TRBD1 TRBJ2-7 TRBV7-7
CATTSPGYSYEQYF TGTGCCACCACCTCACCAGGGTACTCCTACGAGCAGTACTTC NA NA TRBJ2-7 TRBV6-5
CASSEGQGAAGELFF TGTGCCAGCAGTGAAGGACAGGGGGCTGCCGGGGAGCTGTTTTTT NA TRBD1 TRBJ2-2 TRBV6-4
CASSAQGARSGNTIYF TGTGCCAGCAGCGCGCAAGGGGCCCGGTCTGGAAACACCATATATTTT NA NA TRBJ1-3 TRBV9
CASSEATTIGSGTPQHF TGTGCCAGCAGTGAAGCCACGACTATCGGAAGCGGAACGCCCCAGCATTTT NA NA TRBJ1-5 TRBV6-1
CASSTDRAIYSEQYF TGTGCCAGCAGTACAGACAGGGCTATCTACTCCGAGCAGTACTTC NA TRBD1 TRBJ2-7 TRBV2
CASTHRRGVYEQYF TGTGCCAGCACGCACCGGCGGGGAGTCTACGAGCAGTACTTC NA NA TRBJ2-7 TRBV21-1
CASSFSTSGAYTNEQFF TGTGCCAGCAGTTTTTCTACATCGGGGGCGTATACTAATGAGCAGTTCTTC NA NA TRBJ2-1 TRBV28
CASSQVGRGAYEQYF TGTGCCAGCAGCCAAGTAGGCAGGGGGGCCTACGAGCAGTACTTC NA NA TRBJ2-7 TRBV3-1/TRBV3-2
CASSVVGRGDEQYF TGTGCCAGCAGCGTAGTCGGCAGGGGGGACGAGCAGTACTTC NA NA TRBJ2-7 TRBV9
CASSGDSHTGELFF TGTGCCAGCAGCGGAGACAGCCACACCGGGGAGCTGTTTTTT once NA TRBJ2-2 TRBV9
CASSLDRGLMNTEAFF TGTGCCAGCAGCCTCGACAGGGGACTTATGAACACTGAAGCTTTCTTT NA TRBD1 TRBJ1-1 TRBV6-2/TRBV6-3
CASSLNGPLSGRYEQYF TGTGCCAGCAGCTTAAACGGACCTCTTAGCGGGCGTTACGAGCAGTACTTC NA TRBD2 TRBJ2-7 TRBV7-3
CASSQQPFGTGELFF TGTGCCAGCAGCCAACAACCATTCGGCACCGGGGAGCTGTTTTTT NA NA TRBJ2-2 TRBV3-1/TRBV3-2
CASSVGQGSNSPLHF TGTGCCAGCAGCGTCGGACAGGGGAGTAATTCACCCCTCCACTTT once TRBD1 TRBJ1-6 TRBV9
CASSGNHESGKDEQFF TGTGCCAGCAGCGGGAACCATGAGAGCGGGAAGGATGAGCAGTTCTTC NA TRBD2 TRBJ2-1 TRBV4-2
CASSGSYEQYF TGCGCCAGCAGCGGATCCTACGAGCAGTACTTC few NA TRBJ2-7 TRBV10-2
CASSSQAKGRGEAFF TGCGCCAGCAGCTCCCAAGCGAAGGGGAGAGGGGAAGCTTTCTTT few NA TRBJ1-1 TRBV5-1
CASSLDLAGSTDTQYF TGTGCCAGCAGCTTGGATCTAGCGGGATCAACAGATACGCAGTATTTT NA TRBD2 TRBJ2-3 TRBV5-4
CARSLKNVRTYEQYF TGTGCCAGAAGCTTAAAGAACGTTAGGACCTACGAGCAGTACTTC NA NA TRBJ2-7 TRBV7-5
CARLRDLSPYEQYF TGTGCCAGACTAAGGGACTTATCTCCCTACGAGCAGTACTTC NA NA TRBJ2-7 TRBV21-1
CSAGGTGGNEKLFF TGCAGTGCTGGTGGGACAGGGGGTAATGAAAAACTGTTTTTT few TRBD1 TRBJ1-4 TRBV20-1
CASGDSPDHTLGEQYF TGTGCCAGCGGGGATAGTCCAGACCATACCTTAGGCGAGCAGTACTTC NA NA TRBJ2-7 TRBV9
CASSHGASAYYNEQFF TGTGCCAGCAGCCACGGCGCTAGCGCATACTACAATGAGCAGTTCTTC few NA TRBJ2-1 TRBV7-2
CASSLLVAGTYNEQFF TGCGCCAGCAGCTTGTTGGTAGCGGGGACCTACAATGAGCAGTTCTTC NA TRBD2 TRBJ2-1 TRBV5-1